This is a list of T cell receptor beta chains from one sample in a study of regulatory T cells in long-lasting Graves disease. Using its own MiXCR run on the multiplex PCR reads, TCRdb lists one record per CDR3 protein. The sample comprises 450,000 or so distinct CDR3 sequences, about 20% of which are singletons, and about 7.8% rests with the top ten. This specimen consisted of peripheral blood mononuclear cells (PBMCs), obtained when the disease was refractory, from a patient treated with antithyroid drugs. These receptors originate from a female donor with Graves disease. Both conserved end residues are part of each CDR3. The order of the fields is clone size, CDR3 length, J gene, V gene, D gene, CDR3 DNA, CDR3 protein. D genes are given only for firm matches. A row's size may be missing; if present it is once, few, many or a size class.

.,17,TRBJ2-7,TRBV7-9,TRBD1,TGTGCCAGCAGCTTGCCTACCGGGACAGGGAGGAACTACGAGCAGTACTTC,CASSLPTGTGRNYEQYF
.,13,TRBJ2-2,TRBV20-1,.,TGCAGTGCTAGCTTCGGGGAAACCGGGGAGCTGTTTTTT,CSASFGETGELFF
few,14,TRBJ2-5,TRBV5-1,.,TGCGCCAGCAGCTTTGGGCTCCCAGCTGACACCCAGTACTTC,CASSFGLPADTQYF
.,13,TRBJ2-7,TRBV29-1,TRBD2,TGCAGCGCCGACAGACTAGCGGGCGGCGAGCAGTACTTC,CSADRLAGGEQYF
once,11,TRBJ2-1,TRBV6-2/TRBV6-3,.,TGTGCCAGCAGGCAGTATCCTGAGCAGTTCTTC,CASRQYPEQFF
.,14,TRBJ2-7,TRBV20-1,.,TGCAGTGAAAATTACCTAGGAGAAGTTGGCGAGCAGTACTTC,CSENYLGEVGEQYF
many,13,TRBJ1-5,TRBV2,.,TGTGCCAGCATAGATAATAGCAATCAGCCCCAGCATTTT,CASIDNSNQPQHF
many,17,TRBJ2-5,TRBV3-1,TRBD2,TGTGCCAGCAGCCCCCTGGGACTAGTGCCAGCCAAAGAGACCCAGTACTTC,CASSPLGLVPAKETQYF
many,13,TRBJ2-7,TRBV3-1,.,TGTGCCAGCAGACCCGGACACTCCTACGAGCAGTACTTC,CASRPGHSYEQYF
.,14,TRBJ1-1,TRBV7-2,.,TGTGCCAGCAGCTTAGTTGGGGGAGTGACTGAAGCTTTCTTT,CASSLVGGVTEAFF
many,12,TRBJ2-5,TRBV20-1,.,TGCAGTGCTAGTCCCCAGTGGGAGACCCAGTACTTC,CSASPQWETQYF
many,15,TRBJ1-2,TRBV28,.,TGTGCCAGCACCCCTGCTCCACTTACTAACTATGGCTACACCTTC,CASTPAPLTNYGYTF
many,13,TRBJ2-7,TRBV28,TRBD1,TGTGCCAGTGCTGACAGGGCCTCCTACGAGCAGTACTTC,CASADRASYEQYF
few,15,TRBJ1-5,TRBV28,.,TGTGCCAGCAGCCCCGTGGAGGGGAAAGGCCAGCCCCAGCATTTT,CASSPVEGKGQPQHF
few,14,TRBJ1-2,TRBV7-9,.,TGTGCCAGCAGCTTACAGGGGAAGATGGATGGCTACACCTTC,CASSLQGKMDGYTF
many,12,TRBJ2-7,TRBV28,.,TGTGCCAGCAACATCCCCAGCTACGAGCAGTACTTC,CASNIPSYEQYF
many,13,TRBJ2-7,TRBV5-1,.,TGCGCCAGCAATGCGGGAAGGAGATCCGAGCAGTACTTC,CASNAGRRSEQYF
.,16,TRBJ2-6,TRBV9,.,TGTGCCAGCAGCTCCCCCAGGGGCTCTGGGGCCAACGTCCTGACTTTC,CASSSPRGSGANVLTF
.,15,TRBJ2-7,TRBV4-1,TRBD2,TGCGCCAGCAGCCAAGCTAGCGGGAGTTTCTACGAGCAGTACTTC,CASSQASGSFYEQYF
.,15,TRBJ2-3,TRBV12-3/TRBV12-4,TRBD2,TGTGCCAGCACTCGCGGGGGACTAGGTACAGATACGCAGTATTTT,CASTRGGLGTDTQYF
.,18,TRBJ2-5,TRBV5-5,TRBD1,TGTGCCAGCAGCTTGGTGATCTGGGGACAGGGGGCTCAAGAGACCCAGTACTTC,CASSLVIWGQGAQETQYF
few,15,TRBJ1-3,TRBV7-2,.,TGTGCCAGCAGCTCTGGGGGGGGCACTGGAAACACCATATATTTT,CASSSGGGTGNTIYF
.,12,TRBJ1-3,TRBV30,.,TGTGCCTGGTCACTTCGGGGGAACACCATATATTTT,CAWSLRGNTIYF
many,12,TRBJ2-7,TRBV2,.,TGTGCCAGCAGTGTCGAGCACTACGAGCAGTACTTC,CASSVEHYEQYF
many,14,TRBJ1-1,TRBV6-1,TRBD1,TGTGCCAGCAAAATGACAGGGGCGAACACTGAAGCTTTCTTT,CASKMTGANTEAFF
.,14,TRBJ2-2,TRBV27,.,TGTGCCAGCAGGCCAGGATTGAACACCGGGGAGCTGTTTTTT,CASRPGLNTGELFF
.,14,TRBJ1-5,TRBV28,.,TGTGCCAGCAGGCCGGGGGCGCGCAGCGGGTCCCAGCATTTT,CASRPGARSGSQHF
many,17,TRBJ1-1,TRBV5-1,.,TGCGCCAGCAGCTTGGCCCCCGGACAGTTATCTAACACTGAAGCTTTCTTT,CASSLAPGQLSNTEAFF
many,15,TRBJ2-2,TRBV2,TRBD2,TGTGCCAGCAGGAGCGGGAGGACGAACACCGGGGAGCTGTTTTTT,CASRSGRTNTGELFF